A single TCR beta chain is shown here with its context. Trimming at V came to 8 bases and at J to 11 bases, leaving 13 bases not matched to a gene. Germline loops: CDR1 SNHLY, CDR2 FYNNEI. This CDR3 has 13 amino acids. The sample belongs to a study of shared clonotypes between healthy human individuals. In unsorted samples, genomic DNA was obtained using about 90 million PBMCs. Sequencing was at deep level. Clones were sequenced by immunoSEQ multiplex PCR, and TCRdb holds only the in-frame ones, with some missing. The top ten clones hold 12% of a sample with over 400,000 clones, roughly 80% of them seen once.

The chain has TRBV2 and TRBJ1-1, with 8 bases that match TRBD1. The specimen was PBMCs. The TCR comes from a woman aged 40 to 55 in good health. Some clones in this sample may be carry-over from other donors' samples. The CDR3 spells CASASEAGGDAFF. The CDR3 region has the DNA TGTGCCAGCGCTAGTGAGGCAGGGGGCGATGCTTTCTTT.